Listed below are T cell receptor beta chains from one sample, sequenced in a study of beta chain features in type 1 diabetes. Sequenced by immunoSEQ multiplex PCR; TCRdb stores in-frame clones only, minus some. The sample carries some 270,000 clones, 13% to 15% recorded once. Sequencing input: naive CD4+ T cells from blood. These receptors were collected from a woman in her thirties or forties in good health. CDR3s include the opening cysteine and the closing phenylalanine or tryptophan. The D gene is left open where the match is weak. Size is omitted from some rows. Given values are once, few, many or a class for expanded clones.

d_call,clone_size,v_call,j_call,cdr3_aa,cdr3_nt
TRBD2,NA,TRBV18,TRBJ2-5,CASSPVASGTQETQYF,TGTGCCAGCTCACCGGTTGCTAGCGGTACCCAAGAGACCCAGTACTTC
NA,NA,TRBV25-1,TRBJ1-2,CASSDSGLGKGYTF,TGTGCCAGCAGTGATAGCGGGTTGGGTAAGGGCTACACCTTC
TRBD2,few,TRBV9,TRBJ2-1,CASSVAVAGVLGNEQFF,TGTGCCAGCAGCGTAGCGGTAGCGGGGGTTTTGGGTAATGAGCAGTTCTTC
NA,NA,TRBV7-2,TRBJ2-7,CASSLDLDSVDEQYF,TGTGCCAGCAGCTTAGACTTGGATAGCGTCGACGAGCAGTACTTC
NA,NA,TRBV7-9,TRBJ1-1,CASTQGQNTEAFF,TGTGCCAGCACCCAGGGGCAGAACACTGAAGCTTTCTTT
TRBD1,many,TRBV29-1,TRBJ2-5,CSVEPRDRGETQYF,TGCAGCGTTGAGCCCCGGGACAGGGGAGAGACCCAGTACTTC
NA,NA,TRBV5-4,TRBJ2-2,CASSPDSANTGELFF,TGTGCCAGCAGCCCTGACAGCGCGAACACCGGGGAGCTGTTTTTT
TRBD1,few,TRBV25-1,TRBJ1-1,CASIRTGSTEAFF,TGTGCCAGCATACGGACAGGGAGCACTGAAGCTTTCTTT
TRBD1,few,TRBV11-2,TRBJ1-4,CASSEGTGREKLFF,TGTGCCAGCAGCGAAGGGACAGGGAGGGAAAAACTGTTTTTT
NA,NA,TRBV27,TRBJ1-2,CASRIGSSQGYYGYTF,TGTGCCAGCAGAATCGGATCCTCACAGGGCTACTATGGCTACACCTTC
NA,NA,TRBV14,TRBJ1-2,CASSPTGIYGYTF,TGTGCCAGCAGCCCCACGGGGATCTATGGCTACACCTTC
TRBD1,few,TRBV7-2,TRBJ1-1,CASSLGTGLNTEAFF,TGTGCCAGCAGCTTAGGGACAGGTCTTAACACTGAAGCTTTCTTT
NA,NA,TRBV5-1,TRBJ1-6,CASSFGGSSYNSPLHF,TGCGCCAGCAGCTTTGGTGGGAGCTCCTATAATTCACCCCTCCACTTT
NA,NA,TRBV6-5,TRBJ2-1,CASRRERNNEQFF,TGTGCCAGCCGCCGGGAAAGGAACAATGAGCAGTTCTTC
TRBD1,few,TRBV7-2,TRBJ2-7,CASSLDRRYYEQYF,TGTGCCAGCAGCTTGGACAGGCGATACTACGAGCAGTACTTC
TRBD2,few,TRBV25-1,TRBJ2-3,CASSSGTSGHTDTQYF,TGTGCCAGCAGTTCCGGGACTAGCGGACACACAGATACGCAGTATTTT
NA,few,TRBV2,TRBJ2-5,CASTETGTGETQYF,TGTGCCAGCACTGAGACCGGGACGGGGGAAACCCAGTACTTC
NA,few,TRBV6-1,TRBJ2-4,CASSAPTTGGIAKNIQYF,TGTGCCAGCAGTGCTCCCACGACTGGGGGCATAGCCAAAAACATTCAGTACTTC
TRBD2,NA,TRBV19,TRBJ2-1,CASSIVTSGGRNEQFF,TGTGCCAGTAGTATAGTTACTAGCGGGGGCCGCAATGAGCAGTTCTTC
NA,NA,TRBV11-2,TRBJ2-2,CASSLVSSVNTGELFF,TGTGCCAGCAGCTTAGTTTCGTCGGTGAACACCGGGGAGCTGTTTTTT
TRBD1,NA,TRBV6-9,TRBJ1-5,CASKDRGLSNQPQHF,TGTGCCAGCAAAGACAGGGGTTTGAGCAATCAGCCCCAGCATTTT
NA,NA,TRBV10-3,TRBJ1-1,CASRGQLDTEAFF,TGTGCCTCGCGAGGTCAACTGGACACTGAAGCTTTCTTT
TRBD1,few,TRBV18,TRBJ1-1,CASSPLDRAKAFF,TGTGCCAGCTCACCGCTAGACAGGGCCAAAGCTTTCTTT
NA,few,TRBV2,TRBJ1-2,CASHPRAGAHGYTF,TGTGCCAGCCACCCCCGCGCAGGGGCCCATGGCTACACCTTC
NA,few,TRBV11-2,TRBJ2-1,CASSWAGGDYNEQFF,TGTGCCAGCAGCTGGGCCGGCGGGGACTACAATGAGCAGTTCTTC
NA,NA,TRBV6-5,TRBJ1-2,CASSYSKTQGHGYTF,TGTGCCAGCAGTTACTCGAAAACACAGGGTCATGGCTACACCTTC
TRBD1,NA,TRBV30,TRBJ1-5,CAWRRDRGDNQPQHF,TGTGCCTGGAGACGGGACAGGGGAGACAATCAGCCCCAGCATTTT
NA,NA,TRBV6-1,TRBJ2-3,CASGLTDTQYF,TGTGCCAGCGGCCTTACAGATACGCAGTATTTT
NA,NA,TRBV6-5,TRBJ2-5,CASRPRVQETQYF,TGTGCCAGCAGACCCAGGGTTCAAGAGACCCAGTACTTC
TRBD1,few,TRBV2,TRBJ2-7,CASRMDRDGYEQYF,TGTGCCAGCAGGATGGACAGGGACGGGTACGAGCAGTACTTC
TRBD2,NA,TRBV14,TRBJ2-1,CASSTVAGAYNEQFF,TGTGCCAGCAGCACCGTAGCGGGGGCCTACAATGAGCAGTTCTTC
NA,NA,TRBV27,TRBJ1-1,CASSSPGHRNTEAFF,TGTGCCAGCAGTTCCCCGGGACATCGGAACACTGAAGCTTTCTTT
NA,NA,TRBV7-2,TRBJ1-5,CASSLAREHPQHF,TGTGCCAGCAGCTTAGCCAGGGAACACCCCCAGCATTTT
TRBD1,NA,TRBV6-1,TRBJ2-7,CASSGRTGKSSYEQYF,TGTGCCAGCAGTGGTAGGACAGGAAAAAGCTCCTACGAGCAGTACTTC
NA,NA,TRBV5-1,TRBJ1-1,CASSFRGTDTEAFF,TGCGCCAGCAGCTTTCGGGGGACGGACACTGAAGCTTTCTTT
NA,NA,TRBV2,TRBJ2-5,CASRQETQYF,TGTGCCAGCCGCCAAGAGACCCAGTACTTC
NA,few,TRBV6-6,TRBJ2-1,CAVARRDNEQFF,TGTGCCGTAGCAAGGCGGGACAATGAGCAGTTCTTC
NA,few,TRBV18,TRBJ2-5,CASSPSKIQETQYF,TGTGCCAGCTCCCCTTCCAAGATTCAGGAGACCCAGTACTTC
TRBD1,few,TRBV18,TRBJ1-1,CASSTRTGEGTEAFF,TGTGCCAGCTCAACTCGGACAGGGGAGGGAACTGAAGCTTTCTTT
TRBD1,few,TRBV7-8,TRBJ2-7,CASSLSRDRSYEQYF,TGTGCCAGCAGCTTATCCCGGGACAGATCCTACGAGCAGTACTTC
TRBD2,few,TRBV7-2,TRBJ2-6,CASSPKRGEGANVLTF,TGTGCCAGCAGCCCGAAGCGGGGGGAAGGGGCCAACGTCCTGACTTTC
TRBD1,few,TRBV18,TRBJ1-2,CASSPGTAYGYTF,TGTGCCAGCTCACCGGGGACAGCCTATGGCTACACCTTC
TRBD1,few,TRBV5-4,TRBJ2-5,CASSPGQGRGGETQYF,TGTGCCAGCAGCCCCGGACAGGGGCGGGGTGGAGAGACCCAGTACTTC
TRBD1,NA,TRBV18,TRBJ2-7,CASSPRTGVDEQYF,TGTGCCAGCTCACCTAGGACAGGGGTTGACGAGCAGTACTTC
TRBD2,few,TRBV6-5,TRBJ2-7,CASSYSAGGPGEQYF,TGTGCCAGCAGTTACTCGGCGGGGGGGCCTGGCGAGCAGTACTTC
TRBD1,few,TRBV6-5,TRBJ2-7,CASSPGGSYEQYF,TGTGCCAGCAGTCCAGGGGGATCCTACGAGCAGTACTTC
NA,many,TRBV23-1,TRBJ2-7,CASSQNRKLEQYF,TGCGCCAGCAGTCAGAACAGGAAATTGGAGCAGTACTTC
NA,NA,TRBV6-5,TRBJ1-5,CASSRAMDQPQHF,TGTGCCAGCTCCAGGGCAATGGATCAGCCCCAGCATTTT
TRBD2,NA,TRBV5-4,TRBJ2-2,CASSLAGGHTGELFF,TGTGCCAGCAGCTTAGCGGGGGGGCACACCGGGGAGCTGTTTTTT